The count of the clone carrying this T cell receptor (beta chain) is one. Its antigen is not known. The CDR3 contains 14 residues. V dropped 6 bases and J dropped 5 bases, with 16 bases sitting between them. CDR1 and CDR2 (germline): MNHEY, SVGAGI. CD45RO-negative, CCR7-positively selected cells formed the naive CD8 fraction, excluding terminally differentiated effector memory CD45RA+ cells. This specimen comes from a study of shared clonotypes between healthy human individuals. Study in general: Donor ages ranged 18 to 49 years: two women, three men.

Study-wide findings and caveats: Naive CD4 clonotypes were shared across several donors at 4.5% to 6.5%.

Researchers ran the assay at a deep level. Sorted-subset replicate PCR reactions contained 150 to 200 ng DNA, corresponding to about 30,000 T cell genomes. The repertoire was sequenced with immunoSEQ multiplex PCR; TCRdb's copy has only in-frame clones and lacks some. This sample carries millions of clones, 85% to 95% of them seen once, and the ten largest clones take about 1.1%. The sequence came from a man between 18 and 29 years old in good health. The source material was naive CD8+ T cells sorted from blood. This chain joins TRBV6-5 and TRBJ1-1; D perhaps matches TRBD1 (5 bases). As DNA, the CDR3 is TGTGCCAGCAGCGCCGCGGGGGGTGGTACTGAAGCTTTCTTT. The encoded protein is CASSAAGGGTEAFF.